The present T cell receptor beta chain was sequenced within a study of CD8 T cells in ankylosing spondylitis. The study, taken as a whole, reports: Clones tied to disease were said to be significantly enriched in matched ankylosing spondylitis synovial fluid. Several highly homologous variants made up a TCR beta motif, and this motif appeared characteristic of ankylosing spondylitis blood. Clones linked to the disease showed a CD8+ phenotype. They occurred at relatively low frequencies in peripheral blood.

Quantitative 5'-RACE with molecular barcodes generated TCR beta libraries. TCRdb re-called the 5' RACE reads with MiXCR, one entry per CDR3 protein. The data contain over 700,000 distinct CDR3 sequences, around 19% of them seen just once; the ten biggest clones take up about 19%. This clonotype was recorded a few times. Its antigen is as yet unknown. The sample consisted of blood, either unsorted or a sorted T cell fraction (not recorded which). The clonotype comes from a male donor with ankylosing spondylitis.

The CDR3 DNA sequence: TGTGCCAGCAGCCAAGATCCGGGGGATGAGCAGTTCTTC. The encoded protein is CASSQDPGDEQFF. The chain carries TRBV4-2 and TRBJ2-1, with D tentatively TRBD2 (6 bases). The germline gives CDR1 LGHNA, CDR2 YNFKEQ. V gave up 0 bases and J gave up 8 bases, with 8 bases separating them. This CDR3 is 13 amino acids long.